Following are 20 T cell receptor beta chains from one sample sequenced in a study of blood T cells in healthy people across ages. Alongside a J-beta primer mix, a sample-barcoded 5' primer served in a second PCR lasting about 6 to 12 cycles. Each CDR3 protein is one row after TCRdb ran MiXCR on the 5' RACE reads. The data contain about 780,000 distinct CDR3 sequences, about 46% of them seen just once; the ten biggest clones take up approximately 18%. Sequencing input: blood. The receptors were gathered from a man at least 80 years old in good health.

There are many counts of this clonotype. V gene TRBV4-3 combines with J gene TRBJ2-3; tentatively, D is TRBD1 (8 bases). The length of the CDR3 is 18 residues. V lost 0 bases and J 0 bases, leaving 16 bases between the germline ends. Per germline, CDR1 LGHNA and CDR2 YSLEER. This chain's CDR3 is CASSQDPTGGGSTDTQYF. DNA of the CDR3: TGCGCCAGCAGCCAAGACCCAACAGGGGGAGGGAGCACAGATACGCAGTATTTT.

This clonotype was counted at least ten times. The J gene is TRBJ1-2, the V gene TRBV27; D gene uncertain. The CDR3 loop spans 13 amino acids. The germline V gene has CDR1 MNHEY and CDR2 SMNVEV (reference sequence). Trimming cost V 6 bases and J 7 bases, with 15 bases left between them. The CDR3 DNA sequence: TGTGCCAGCAGCTTTAGTCAGGCAGCTGGCTACACCTTC. Protein: CASSFSQAAGYTF.

V gene TRBV5-6 combines with J gene TRBJ2-1; D gene uncertain. The CDR3 totals 16 residues. The V gene lost 4 bases and the J gene lost 0 bases, with 14 bases spanning the gap. From germline, CDR1 is SGHDT and CDR2 YYEEEE. CDR3 sequence reads: CASSHLTQSSYNEQFF. The DNA of the CDR3 is TGTGCCAGCAGCCACCTCACCCAGAGCTCCTACAATGAGCAGTTCTTC. The full variable domain, its missing parts supplied by reference TRBV5-6 and TRBJ2-1, is DAGVTQSPTHLIKTRGQQVTLRCSPKSGHDTVSWYQQALGQGPQFIFQYYEEEERQRGNFPDRFSGHQFPNYSSELNVNALLLGDSALYLCASSHLTQSSYNEQFFGPGTRLTVL.

The CDR3 loop is CANLGGDTSTDTQYF. The CDR3, as DNA: TGTGCCAACCTGGGGGGGGACACTAGCACAGATACGCAGTATTTT. The chain has TRBV6-5 and TRBJ2-3, with D perhaps TRBD2 (7 bases). This CDR3 spans 15 amino acids. The V gene's germline CDR1 is MNHEY and CDR2 SVGAGI. Deletions cut 10 bases from V and 0 bases from J, with 17 bases between.

The genes are TRBV20-1 and TRBJ2-3; 9 positions match TRBD2. The germline gives CDR1 DFQATT, CDR2 SNEGSKA (reference sequence). With 5 bases clipped from V and 0 bases from J, the junction kept 21 bases outside the gene matches. This CDR3 is built from 20 residues. CDR3 amino acids: CSARLQGWTSEMSSTDTQYF. The CDR3 DNA sequence: TGCAGTGCTCGCCTTCAGGGTTGGACTAGCGAGATGTCTAGCACAGATACGCAGTATTTT.

This clonotype has a handful of counts. V usage is TRBV2 and J usage is TRBJ1-5, with TRBD1 identical over 7 bases. V lost 9 bases and J lost 1; bases outside the gene matches: 3. CDR1 and CDR2 (germline): SNHLY, FYNNEI. CDR3 length: 13 residues. In nucleotides, the CDR3 is TGTGCCAGTAGGGGGCTGAGCAATCAGCCCCAGCATTTT. It is translated as CASRGLSNQPQHF.

The V and J genes are TRBV29-1 and TRBJ2-7, with a weak D call TRBD1 (5 bases). Germline CDR1 SQVTM, CDR2 ANQGSEA. This CDR3 comprises 13 residues. Trimming stripped 4 bases from V and 2 bases from J, with 12 bases between. The CDR3 reads CSVAPVRAYEQYF. The CDR3 nucleotides read TGCAGCGTTGCCCCAGTCAGGGCCTACGAGCAGTACTTC.

V gene TRBV11-2 combines with J gene TRBJ2-2; 13 bases fit TRBD2. The germline CDR1 and CDR2 sequences are SGHAT and FQNNGV. This CDR3 comprises 18 residues. V lost 5 bases to trimming and J lost 7 bases; unmatched junction nucleotides: 13. For the CDR3, the DNA is TGTGCCAGCAGCACCATTCGGACTAGCGGGAGAAAGAGCGGGGAGCTGTTTTTT. Translating it yields CASSTIRTSGRKSGELFF.

The chain joins TRBV25-1 to TRBJ1-1; possibly TRBD1 for D (5 bases). This CDR3 comprises 14 residues. Germline CDR1 reads MGHDK; CDR2 reads SYGVNS. Trimming cost V 6 bases and J 4 bases, with 15 bases left between them. The CDR3 bases are TGTGCCAGCAGCCTCGTAGGGGTGGCCACTGAAGCTTTCTTT. Its translation: CASSLVGVATEAFF.

V gene TRBV28 combines with J gene TRBJ2-5; D tentatively fits TRBD1 or TRBD2 (5 bases each). Trimming stripped 6 bases from V and 4 bases from J, with 15 bases between. This CDR3 is 14 amino acids long. In germline, CDR1 is MDHEN, CDR2 SYDVKM. CDR3 sequence (DNA): TGTGCCAGCAGCCCCTTAGGGGAGCTAGAGACCCAGTACTTC. It specifies CASSPLGELETQYF.

The rearrangement links TRBV4-2 to TRBJ2-5; tentatively, D is TRBD1 or TRBD2 (6 bases each). CDR1 LGHNA and CDR2 YNFKEQ come from the germline V gene. With 4 bases removed from V and 2 bases from J, the gap between germline ends came to 17 bases. CDR3 length: 16 amino acids. The CDR3 loop is CASSPWGAGNQETQYF. In DNA form, the CDR3 reads TGTGCCAGCAGCCCGTGGGGGGCAGGCAATCAAGAGACCCAGTACTTC.

The chain carries TRBV28 and TRBJ2-2, with D unresolved. V lost 2 bases and J 1 base, leaving 8 bases between the germline ends. This CDR3 contains 15 residues. Per the germline V gene, CDR1 is MDHEN and CDR2 is SYDVKM. The CDR3 DNA sequence: TGTGCCAGCAGTTTAGGGCACCTGAACACCGGGGAGCTGTTTTTT. Translating it yields CASSLGHLNTGELFF.

The genes are TRBV12-3 or TRBV12-4 and TRBJ1-5; D is undetermined. The ends were cut back, 5 bases at V and 2 bases at J, with 10 bases in the middle. The CDR3 sequence is 14 residues long. The CDR3 protein is CASSLHHGNQPQHF. CDR3 sequence (DNA): TGTGCCAGCAGTCTCCACCATGGCAATCAGCCCCAGCATTTT.

In this sample, this clonotype turned up once. V gene TRBV27 combines with J gene TRBJ1-4; possibly TRBD1 for D (6 bases). Germline CDR1 reads MNHEY; CDR2 reads SMNVEV (reference sequence). The CDR3 length is 17 residues. Trimming took 6 bases from V and 4 from J, leaving 21 bases between them. CDR3 in amino acids: CASSPTLNRAHNEKLFF. The CDR3 DNA reads TGTGCCAGCAGCCCGACCCTCAACAGGGCTCATAATGAAAAACTGTTTTTT.

The genes are TRBV20-1 and TRBJ1-6, with D tentatively TRBD1 (5 bases). CDR1 DFQATT and CDR2 SNEGSKA come from the germline V gene (reference sequence). CDR3 length: 15 amino acids. The V end lost 0 bases, the J end lost 3 bases, and 9 bases lay between the germline ends. The CDR3 loop is CSARERGSYNSPLHF. The CDR3 bases are TGCAGTGCTAGAGAACGGGGCAGCTATAATTCACCCCTCCACTTT.

The V and J genes are TRBV14 and TRBJ2-7; 7 bases align to TRBD1. The DNA end lines up better with TRBJ2-5; the J call may be wrong. Per the germline V gene, CDR1 is SGHDN and CDR2 is FVKESK. The CDR3 runs to 14 residues. CDR3 residues: CASSQGQGPRTQYF. The CDR3 DNA follows: TGTGCCAGCAGCCAAGGACAGGGTCCCAGGACCCAGTACTTC.

The chain employs TRBV5-1 and TRBJ2-5; 9 nucleotides match TRBD1. Unmatched junction bases numbered 6, after V lost 5 bases and J lost 4 bases. The CDR3 spans 14 residues. In germline, CDR1 is SGHRS, CDR2 YFSETQ. This chain's CDR3 is CASRTGQGGETQYF. CDR3 coding DNA: TGCGCCAGCAGGACGGGACAGGGCGGAGAGACCCAGTACTTC.

This chain links TRBV6-2 or TRBV6-3 with TRBJ1-5; 7 bases line up with TRBD1. The length of the CDR3 is 14 residues. Germline V gene lookup returns CDR1 MNHEY and CDR2 SVGEGT. V trimming: 7 bases; J trimming: 4 bases; junction bases outside the gene matches: 7. CDR3 sequence: CASNPDRSNQPQHF. The DNA for the CDR3 is TGTGCCAGCAACCCGGACAGGAGTAATCAGCCCCAGCATTTT.

A note on this clonotype: This sequence may be a read error, since a much larger clone differs from it by one base. The chain joins TRBV5-1 to TRBJ2-1; no clear D. CDR1 is SGHRS and CDR2 is YFSETQ in the germline V gene. V lost 4 bases to trimming and J lost 10 bases, with 12 bases between them. This CDR3 comprises 12 residues. The CDR3 here is CASSPRTYEQFF. CDR3 nucleotides: TGCGCCAGCAGCCCCCGAACCTACGAGCAGTTCTTC.

This clonotype has more than one count but fewer than ten. The CDR3 protein is CAILGEGRNEQYF. CDR3 in DNA: TGTGCCATCCTGGGGGAGGGCCGGAATGAGCAGTACTTC. V usage is TRBV10-3 and J usage is TRBJ2-1; 7 nucleotides match TRBD2. The DNA end is more similar to TRBJ2-7, so the J call may be wrong. Germline CDR1 ENHRY, CDR2 SYGVKD. The CDR3 spans 13 residues.